This T cell receptor beta chain comes out of a study of blood T cell repertoires in COVID-19. Study information: Samples came from the United States, Italy and Spain, spanning acute and convalescent COVID-19. T cells, B-cell-depleted T cells, or PBMCs provided the cDNA or gDNA that served as material.

While infection was still active, Seattle patients were enrolled and then followed longitudinally. Here immunoSEQ multiplex PCR was the method, and the copy in TCRdb shows in-frame clones only, minus some. The table records approximately 210,000 clones, approximately 84% of them present only once. J gave up 3 bases and V 0 bases, and 1 base lay outside the gene matches. This CDR3 spans 15 amino acids. Germline CDR1 SGHRS, CDR2 YFSETQ. The chain carries TRBV5-1 and TRBJ2-5, with 11 bases identical to TRBD1. Sequencing was done on a sample of peripheral blood. The receptor comes from a man between 45 and 60 years old with COVID-19, enrolled during active disease. For the CDR3, the DNA is TGCGCCAGCAGCTTGGGGGACAGGGGGGAAGAGACCCAGTACTTC. It is translated as CASSLGDRGEETQYF. Drawing the rest from reference TRBV5-1 and TRBJ2-5, the complete variable domain is KAGVTQTPRYLIKTRGQQVTLSCSPISGHRSVSWYQQTPGQGLQFLFEYFSETQRNKGNFPGRFSGRQFSNSRSEMNVSTLELGDSALYLCASSLGDRGEETQYFGPGTRLLVL.